This T cell receptor beta chain appears in the sequencing data of a study of blood T cell repertoires in COVID-19. At the level of the study: Acute and convalescent COVID-19 samples came from the United States, Italy and Spain. PBMCs, B-cell-depleted T cells, or T cells provided the cDNA or gDNA that made up the material.

Authors' methods: It was from reference gene primer amplification that nucleated cell counts were estimated. Sequenced by immunoSEQ multiplex PCR; TCRdb stores in-frame clones only, minus some. For V, J and clone size, that table is used; D and trimming come from the DNA. The top ten hold around 27% of the sample, which has about 230,000 clones, over 80% seen once. This clone has only a few counts. The germline V gene has CDR1 LGHDT and CDR2 YNNKEL (reference sequence). The CDR3 is made up of 15 amino acids. Losses at the gene ends were 5 bases for V and 2 bases for J; bases not matched to a gene: 8. The sample consisted of peripheral blood. This TCR was recovered from a man aged 35 to 55 with acute or convalescent COVID-19. The genes are TRBV3-1 (or the pseudogene TRBV3-2) and TRBJ1-2; TRBD1 aligns across 7 bases. CDR3 sequence: CASSDQGGGNYGYTF. Here the CDR3 DNA reads TGTGCCAGCAGCGACCAGGGGGGTGGCAACTATGGCTACACCTTC.